This T cell receptor (beta chain) was documented in a study of regulatory T cells in long-lasting Graves disease. The authors built TCR beta libraries using iRepertoire HTBI primers and Arm-PCR of CDR3 regions. From the multiplex PCR reads, TCRdb called clonotypes with MiXCR, one entry per CDR3 protein. The sample holds roughly 260,000 distinct CDR3 sequences, 15% to 20% seen once. Time point described: newly diagnosed GD, antithyroid drugs for less than 3 months. RNA extracted from PBMCs served as the sequencing template. Diagnoses of Graves' disease were made by American Thyroid Association guidelines. Overall study results and limits: Only peripheral blood was studied, not thyroid tissue. Persistent disease preferred TRBV28, TRBJ1-2 and TRBJ2-5.

This clonotype was recorded at least ten times. As yet, its antigen is unknown. This CDR3 is built from 13 residues. Trimming pared 5 bases from V and 9 bases from J, leaving 11 bases between. Germline assignment: CDR1 LGHDT and CDR2 YNNKEL (reference sequence). The same specimen was also included in a second study, on T cells in Graves' hyperthyroidism and ophthalmopathy. That report adds: The HTBI primer set drove a first-round RT-PCR of the TCR CDR3.

This sequence originates from a woman aged 25-40 years with Graves disease. This material consisted of peripheral blood mononuclear cells (PBMCs), taken at new diagnosis, from a patient treated with antithyroid drugs. The chain is built from TRBV3-1 and TRBJ1-6, with no clear D. In nucleotides, the CDR3 is TGTGCCAGCAGCTCTAACCCAGGTTCACCCCTCCACTTT. Amino acid sequence: CASSSNPGSPLHF. The full variable domain, its missing parts supplied by reference TRBV3-1 and TRBJ1-6, is DTAVSQTPKYLVTQMGNDKSIKCEQNLGHDTMYWYKQDSKKFLKIMFSYNNKELIINETVPNRFSPKSPDKAHLNLHINSLELGDSAVYFCASSSNPGSPLHFGNGTRLTVT.